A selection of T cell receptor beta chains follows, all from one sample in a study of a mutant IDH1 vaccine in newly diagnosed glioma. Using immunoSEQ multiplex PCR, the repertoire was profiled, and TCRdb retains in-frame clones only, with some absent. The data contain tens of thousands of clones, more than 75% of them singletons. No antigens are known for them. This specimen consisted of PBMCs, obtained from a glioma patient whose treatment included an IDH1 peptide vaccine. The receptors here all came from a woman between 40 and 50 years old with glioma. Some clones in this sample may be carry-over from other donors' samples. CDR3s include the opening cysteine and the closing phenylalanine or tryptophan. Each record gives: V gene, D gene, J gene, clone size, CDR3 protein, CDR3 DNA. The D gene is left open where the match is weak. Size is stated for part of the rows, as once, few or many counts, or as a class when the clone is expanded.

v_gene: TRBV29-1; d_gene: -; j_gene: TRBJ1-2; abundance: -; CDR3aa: CSVSRSSNYGYTF; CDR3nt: TGCAGCGTTAGCAGGAGTTCCAACTATGGCTACACCTTC
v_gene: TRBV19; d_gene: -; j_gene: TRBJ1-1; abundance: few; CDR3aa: CASSTGVSTEAFF; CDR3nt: TGTGCCAGTAGTACAGGCGTTTCAACTGAAGCTTTCTTT
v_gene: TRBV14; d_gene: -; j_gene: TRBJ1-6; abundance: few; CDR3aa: CASSRGVGSPLHF; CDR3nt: TGTGCCAGCAGCCGGGGGGTAGGTTCACCCCTCCACTTT
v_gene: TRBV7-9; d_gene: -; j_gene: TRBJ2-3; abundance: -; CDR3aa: CASSPISGDTQYF; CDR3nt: TGTGCCAGCAGCCCGATATCCGGGGATACGCAGTATTTT
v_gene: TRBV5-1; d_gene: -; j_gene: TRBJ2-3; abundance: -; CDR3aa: CASSSTGLDTQYF; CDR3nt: TGCGCCAGCAGCTCCACAGGGCTGGATACGCAGTATTTT
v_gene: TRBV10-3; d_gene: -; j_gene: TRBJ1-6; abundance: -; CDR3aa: CAISGQGGVSPLHF; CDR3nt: TGTGCCATCAGTGGCCAGGGAGGCGTCTCACCCCTCCACTTT
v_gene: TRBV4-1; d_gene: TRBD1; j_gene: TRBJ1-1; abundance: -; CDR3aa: CASSQVLGQGASTEAFF; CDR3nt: TGCGCCAGCAGCCAAGTCCTCGGACAGGGGGCATCCACTGAAGCTTTCTTT
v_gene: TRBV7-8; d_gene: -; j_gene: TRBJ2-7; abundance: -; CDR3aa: CASSLDPARLYEQYF; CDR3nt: TGTGCCAGCAGCTTAGATCCAGCCCGCCTCTACGAGCAGTACTTC
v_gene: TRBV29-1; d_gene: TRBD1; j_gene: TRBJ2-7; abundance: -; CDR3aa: CSVVLWAQGLYEQYF; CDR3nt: TGCAGCGTTGTCCTGTGGGCACAGGGGCTCTACGAGCAGTACTTC
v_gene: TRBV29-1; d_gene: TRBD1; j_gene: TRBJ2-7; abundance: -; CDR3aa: CSVEKGQGSYEQYF; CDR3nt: TGCAGCGTTGAAAAAGGACAGGGGTCCTACGAGCAGTACTTC
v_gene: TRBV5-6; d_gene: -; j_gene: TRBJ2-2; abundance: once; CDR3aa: CASSLTGPGELFF; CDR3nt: TGTGCCAGCAGCTTGACGGGACCCGGGGAGCTGTTTTTT
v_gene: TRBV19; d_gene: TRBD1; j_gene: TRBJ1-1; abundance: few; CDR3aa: CASRRTGNTEAFF; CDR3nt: TGTGCCAGTAGGCGGACAGGGAACACTGAAGCTTTCTTT
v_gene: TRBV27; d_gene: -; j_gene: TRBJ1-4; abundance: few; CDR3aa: CASSFRGGGGTNEKLFF; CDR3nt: TGTGCCAGCAGTTTTCGGGGAGGGGGGGGCACTAATGAAAAACTGTTTTTT
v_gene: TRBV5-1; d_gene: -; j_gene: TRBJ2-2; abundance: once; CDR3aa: CASSSREGPSGELFF; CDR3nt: TGCGCCAGCAGCTCCCGAGAGGGGCCTAGCGGGGAGCTGTTTTTT
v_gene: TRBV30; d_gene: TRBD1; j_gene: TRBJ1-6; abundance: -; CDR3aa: CACQSTGGTGSPLHF; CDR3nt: TGTGCCTGTCAATCAACAGGGGGCACAGGTTCACCCCTCCACTTT
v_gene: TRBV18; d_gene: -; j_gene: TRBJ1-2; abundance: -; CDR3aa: CASSPPSGYGYTF; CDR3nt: TGTGCCAGCTCACCACCTTCTGGCTATGGCTACACCTTC
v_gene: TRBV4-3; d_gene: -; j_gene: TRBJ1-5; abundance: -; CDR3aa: CASSQDGSNQPQHF; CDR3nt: TGCGCCAGCAGCCAAGACGGTAGCAATCAGCCCCAGCATTTT
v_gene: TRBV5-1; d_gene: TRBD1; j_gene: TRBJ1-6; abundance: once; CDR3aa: CASSETGRSPLHF; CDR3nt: TGCGCCAGCAGCGAGACAGGGAGATCACCCCTCCACTTT
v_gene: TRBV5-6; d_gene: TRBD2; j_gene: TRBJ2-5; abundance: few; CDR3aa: CASSMGLAGQETQYF; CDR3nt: TGTGCCAGCAGCATGGGACTAGCGGGCCAAGAGACCCAGTACTTC
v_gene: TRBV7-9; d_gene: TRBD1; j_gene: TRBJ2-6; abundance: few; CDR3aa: CASSIDRVSGANVLTF; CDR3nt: TGTGCCAGCAGCATAGACAGGGTTTCTGGGGCCAACGTCCTGACTTTC
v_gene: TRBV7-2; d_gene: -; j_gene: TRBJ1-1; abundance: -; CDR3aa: CASSSSRGTNTEAFF; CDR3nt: TGTGCCAGCAGTTCTTCCAGGGGTACGAACACTGAAGCTTTCTTT
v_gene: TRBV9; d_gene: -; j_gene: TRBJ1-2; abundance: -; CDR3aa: CASKSRGSAGNYGYTF; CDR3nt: TGTGCCAGCAAATCACGCGGGTCGGCAGGGAACTATGGCTACACCTTC
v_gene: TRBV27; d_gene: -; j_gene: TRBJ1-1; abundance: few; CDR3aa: CASSLRGRVGAEAFF; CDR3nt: TGTGCCAGCAGTTTACGGGGCAGGGTTGGGGCTGAAGCTTTCTTT
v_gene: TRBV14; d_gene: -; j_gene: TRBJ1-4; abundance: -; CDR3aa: CASSLSRVPNEKLFF; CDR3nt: TGTGCCAGCAGCCTAAGTAGGGTACCTAATGAAAAACTGTTTTTT
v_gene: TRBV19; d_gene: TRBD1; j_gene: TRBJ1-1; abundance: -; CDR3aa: CATTRQGEYTEAFF; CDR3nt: TGTGCCACCACGCGACAGGGCGAGTACACTGAAGCTTTCTTT
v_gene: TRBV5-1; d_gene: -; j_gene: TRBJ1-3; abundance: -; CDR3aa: CASSVGTTGNTIYF; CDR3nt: TGCGCCAGCAGCGTCGGGACTACGGGAAACACCATATATTTT
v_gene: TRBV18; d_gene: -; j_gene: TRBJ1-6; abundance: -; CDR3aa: CASSPLRSPPSPLHF; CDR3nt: TGTGCCAGCTCACCACTCAGGTCCCCCCCTTCACCCCTCCACTTT
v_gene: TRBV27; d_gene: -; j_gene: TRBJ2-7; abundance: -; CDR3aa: CASSRAQKSYEQYF; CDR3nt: TGTGCCAGCAGCCGGGCCCAAAAGTCCTACGAGCAGTACTTC
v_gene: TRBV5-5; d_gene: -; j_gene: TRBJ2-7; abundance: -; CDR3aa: CASSLGPSAYEQYF; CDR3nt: TGTGCCAGCAGCTTGGGTCCCAGCGCCTACGAGCAGTACTTC
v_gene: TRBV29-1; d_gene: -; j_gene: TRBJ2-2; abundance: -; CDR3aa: CSVAWTTYTGELFF; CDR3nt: TGCAGCGTTGCATGGACCACTTACACCGGGGAGCTGTTTTTT
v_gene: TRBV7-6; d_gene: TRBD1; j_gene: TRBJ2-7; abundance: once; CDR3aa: CASSSSQTGAYEQYF; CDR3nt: TGTGCCAGCAGCTCCTCACAGACAGGGGCCTACGAGCAGTACTTC
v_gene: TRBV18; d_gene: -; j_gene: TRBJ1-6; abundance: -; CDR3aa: CASSRGGNSPLHF; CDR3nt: TGTGCCAGCTCAAGGGGGGGTAATTCACCCCTCCACTTT
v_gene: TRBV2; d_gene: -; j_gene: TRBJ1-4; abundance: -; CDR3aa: CASTPWGVNEKLFF; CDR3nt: TGTGCCAGCACTCCATGGGGCGTTAATGAAAAACTGTTTTTT
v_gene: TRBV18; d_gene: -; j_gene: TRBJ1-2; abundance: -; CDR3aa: CASSKGIYGYTF; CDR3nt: TGTGCCAGCTCAAAGGGGATCTATGGCTACACCTTC